This T cell receptor beta chain emerged from a study of shared clonotypes between healthy human individuals. Across the whole study: Contributing individuals were a couple of females and a few males aged 18 to 49.

Study results and limitations: Among donors, the sharing of clonotypes was expected to be influenced by sequencing depth.

The assay ran at deep level. Produced via immunoSEQ multiplex PCR; TCRdb's table is partial and in-frame only. The data contain some 2,000,000 clones, 85% to 95% of them singletons. For this clone: Its target is unknown.

CDR3 length: 14 residues. V lost 6 bases to trimming and J lost 3 bases, with 11 bases between them. Germline values: CDR1 MNHEY, CDR2 SVGAGI. Input material: naive CD4+ T cells sorted from blood. This sample's subset: CD45RA+ positively selected. The chain couples TRBV6-5 to TRBJ2-2; D may be TRBD1 (6 bases). The sequence came from a man younger than 35 in good health. In DNA, the CDR3 is TGTGCCAGCAGACGGGACAAACACACCGGGGAGCTGTTTTTT. This codes for CASRRDKHTGELFF.